The present TCR beta chain was sequenced within a study of early T cells in non-severe SARS-CoV-2 infection (dated by TCRdb to 2020 to 2022). Background for the entire study: Because TCR sequencing was done on bulk RNA from unsorted whole blood, the alpha and beta chains could not be paired.

Library preparation was by 5' RACE. The data were produced on a NextSeq 500. Unique molecular identifiers were attached to individual cDNA molecules in the TCR library protocol so that sequencing error and PCR bias could be corrected. Both TCR alpha and beta chains were sequenced, and tight co-correlation was observed between alpha and beta sequence abundances in each sample. From the authors' description of their analysis: V gene, J gene and CDR3 annotation of TCR sequences was performed with Decombinator V4. Expanded TCRs were defined as changing significantly between any two time points under a Poisson model with p below 0.0001. Abundances of TCRs were expressed as counts per million after normalisation to the total number of TCRs sequenced in each sample. MAIT TCRs were defined by TRAV1-2 paired with TRAJ12, TRAJ20 or TRAJ33, and iNKT TCRs by TRAV10 paired with TRAJ18. VDJdb, accessed on 1 November 2021, was searched for TCRs annotated for CMV, EBV and SARS-CoV-2, and TCRs annotated for more than one antigen were excluded. TCRdb redid the processing of the public reads, applying fastp at Q25 and MiXCR, and retained in-frame beta chains. A single entry per CDR3 protein holds the most common genes and DNA from its merged rows. For this entry, the V and J calls and clone size follow TCRdb and not the study's own pipeline. The sample table lists about 94,000 distinct CDR3 sequences, about 12% of them with a count of one. The top ten constitute around 2.4% of the sample.

Study-wide conclusions, independent of this receptor: VDJdb matching was skewed toward anti-spike CD8 responses and likely underestimated virus-specific expansions by missing private and CD4 specificities.

This was a case-control study nested in a cohort of healthcare workers in London, UK, who had nasopharyngeal swab PCR tests and blood samples taken every week. Healthcare workers were recruited during the week of the UK lockdown, between 23 and 31 March 2020, and followed weekly for up to about 15 weeks. The CDR1 and CDR2 encoded by the germline V gene are MGHDK and SYGVNS. The CDR3 has 15 amino acids, counting the end cysteine and phenylalanine. Only the CDR3 part of the read is kept: 45 bases, read in frame from the first base. Between the V and J ends, shortened by 1 base and 8 bases respectively, the junction contains 14 bases. There are many counts of this clonotype. Its antigen is still unknown. No qualities accompany the bases; no much larger clone lies one base away.

The sequenced sample consisted of whole blood. The chain uses TRBV25-1 and TRBJ1-4, and the D gene may be TRBD1, 5 bases matching. This TCR derives from an adult who was a healthcare worker with PCR-confirmed SARS-CoV-2 infection or an uninfected control (not recorded which). The bases read TGTGCCAGCAGTGAATGGAAGGGGTCGGCCGAAAAACTGTTTTTT. It translates to CASSEWKGSAEKLFF.